Each of the 8 T cell receptor beta chains below was sequenced from the same sample in a study of CD8+CD57+ T cells in acquired aplastic anemia. Both TCR beta VDJ combination and CDR3 sequence profiling were carried out. Genomic DNA was the template for this profiling. TCRdb re-derived calls from the reads in MiXCR, one entry per CDR3 protein. The sample lists 200,000 to 250,000 distinct CDR3 sequences; 30% to 35% were seen once. Sequenced input: sorted CD4+, CD8+, or CD8+CD57+ T cells (not recorded which) from PBMCs. The receptors come from a human donor in good health, serving as a control.

This clonotype has a count of ten or more. The gene calls are TRBV29-1 and TRBJ2-7; weak D call: TRBD1 (6 bases). The V and J ends lost 3 bases and 6 bases respectively, with 12 bases between them. The CDR3 is made up of 12 amino acids. From germline, CDR1 is SQVTM and CDR2 ANQGSEA. CDR3 amino acids: CSVDPGVGEQYF. The CDR3 DNA reads TGCAGCGTTGACCCAGGGGTAGGCGAGCAGTACTTC.

On this clonotype: A read error may explain this, as a much larger clone is one base away. The V and J genes are TRBV20-1 and TRBJ2-7; a weak D match, TRBD1 (7 bases). The CDR3 contains 14 residues. CDR1 is DFQATT and CDR2 is SNEGSKA in the germline V gene (reference sequence). The CDR3 reads CGARQGGSSYEQYF. For the CDR3, the DNA is TGCGGTGCTCGCCAGGGGGGCTCATCCTACGAGCAGTACTTC.

This clonotype came up a few times. J is TRBJ2-1 and V is TRBV11-2; 7 nucleotides agree with TRBD1. Germline V gene sequence: CDR1 SGHAT, CDR2 FQNNGV. V shed 1 base, J shed 7 bases, and the junction held 7 bases outside the gene matches. This CDR3 contains 15 residues. CDR3 DNA: TGTGCCAGCAGCTTAGGGGGACAGAAGAGAAATGAGCAGTTCTTC. Its protein is CASSLGGQKRNEQFF. The full variable domain, with the rest looked up from reference TRBV11-2 and TRBJ2-1, is EAGVAQSPRYKIIEKRQSVAFWCNPISGHATLYWYQQILGQGPKLLIQFQNNGVVDDSQLPKDRFSAERLKGVDSTLKIQPAKLEDSAVYLCASSLGGQKRNEQFFGPGTRLTVL.

There are many counts of this clonotype. This chain joins TRBV29-1 and TRBJ1-5; 10 positions agree with TRBD1. V shed 4 bases and J 2 bases; nucleotides not matched to a gene: 5. From germline, CDR1 is SQVTM and CDR2 ANQGSEA. The CDR3 is 15 amino acids. CDR3 in amino acids: CSVAVGTGGNQPQHF. For the CDR3, the DNA is TGCAGCGTTGCCGTCGGGACAGGGGGCAATCAGCCCCAGCATTTT.

In its sample, this clonotype was seen many times. The V call is TRBV5-1, the J call TRBJ1-1; D unresolved. The CDR3 covers 14 residues. Germline-derived CDR1 and CDR2 are SGHRS and YFSETQ. Between the trimmed V and J ends, which lost 6 bases and 4 bases, there was a span of 16 bases. In DNA form, the CDR3 reads TGCGCCAGCACACAAGACCTGCTTGGCACTGAAGCTTTCTTT. It codes for CASTQDLLGTEAFF.

This clonotype has ten or more counts. CDR3 loop: CASTPGGLPYGYTF. The CDR3 bases are TGTGCCAGCACTCCTGGGGGCCTACCCTATGGCTACACCTTC. The chain carries TRBV9 and TRBJ1-2, with D perhaps TRBD1 (6 bases). CDR3 length equals 14 residues. Between the trimmed V and J ends, which lost 6 bases and 4 bases, there was a span of 16 bases. Germline lookup yields CDR1 SGDLS and CDR2 YYNGEE.

At least ten counts were recorded for this clonotype. This rearrangement joins TRBV20-1 to TRBJ2-3; maybe TRBD1 (6 bases). The V and J ends lost 0 bases and 3 bases respectively, with 13 bases between them. Germline V lookup: CDR1 DFQATT, CDR2 SNEGSKA (reference sequence). The CDR3 sequence is 15 residues long. CDR3 sequence: CSARDLRQGTDTQYF. The CDR3 DNA reads as TGCAGTGCTAGAGATCTCAGGCAGGGGACAGATACGCAGTATTTT.

This clonotype was observed many times. The V and J genes are TRBV2 and TRBJ2-2, with a tentative D call TRBD2 (6 bases). The CDR3 is 12 residues long. Trimming took off 6 bases at V and 6 bases at J, with 8 bases between the two ends. CDR1 and CDR2 from the germline V gene are SNHLY and FYNNEI. The CDR3 DNA reads TGTGCCAGCAGGGGGGACTCCGGGGAGCTGTTTTTT. This encodes CASRGDSGELFF.